Below, 2 T cell receptor beta chains from the same sample are listed, as sequenced in a study of blood T cell repertoires in COVID-19. The table came from immunoSEQ multiplex PCR; TCRdb's copy has only in-frame clones and leaves some out. Of roughly 80,000 clones in the sample, around 86% were seen once. Sequenced sample: peripheral blood. The source of these receptors is a man older than 75 with acute or convalescent COVID-19.

In its sample, this clone was seen a few times. The chain combines TRBV18 with TRBJ1-1; D perhaps matches TRBD1 (6 bases). V lost 3 bases and J 4 bases, leaving 15 bases between the germline ends. Germline CDR1 KGHSH, CDR2 LQKENI. This CDR3 is built from 15 residues. The DNA for the CDR3 is TGTGCCAGCTCACCCCTACAGGGAAGGGGCACTGAAGCTTTCTTT. Its protein product is CASSPLQGRGTEAFF.

The chain employs TRBV6-5 and TRBJ2-4; possible D gene TRBD1, 5 bases. V lost 2 bases and J 0 bases, leaving 5 bases between the germline ends. Germline assignment: CDR1 MNHEY and CDR2 SVGAGI. CDR3 length equals 14 residues. The CDR3 nucleotides read TGTGCCAGCAGTTACCAGGGAGCCAAAAACATTCAGTACTTC. This translates into CASSYQGAKNIQYF.